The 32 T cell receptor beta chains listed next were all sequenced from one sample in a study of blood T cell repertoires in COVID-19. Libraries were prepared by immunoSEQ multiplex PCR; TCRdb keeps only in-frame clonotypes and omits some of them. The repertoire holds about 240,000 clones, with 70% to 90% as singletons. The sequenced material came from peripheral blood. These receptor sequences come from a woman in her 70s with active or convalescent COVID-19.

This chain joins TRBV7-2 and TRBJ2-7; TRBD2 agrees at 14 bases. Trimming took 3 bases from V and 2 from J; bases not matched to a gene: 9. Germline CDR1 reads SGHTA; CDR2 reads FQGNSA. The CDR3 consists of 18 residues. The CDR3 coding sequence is TGTGCCAGCAGCTTCAGGACTAGCGGGGGGCTAGGTGCCTACGAGCAGTACTTC. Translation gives CASSFRTSGGLGAYEQYF.

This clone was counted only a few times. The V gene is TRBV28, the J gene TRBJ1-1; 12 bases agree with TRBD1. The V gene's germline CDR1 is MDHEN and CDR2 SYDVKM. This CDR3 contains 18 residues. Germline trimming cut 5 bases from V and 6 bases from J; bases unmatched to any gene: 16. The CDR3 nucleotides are TGTGCCAGCAGTCTCCCCCCGGGACAGGGGGCCTCAGGCGCTGAAGCTTTCTTT. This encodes CASSLPPGQGASGAEAFF.

The CDR3 bases are TGTGCCACCAGCAGAGGAGGTGGCAGCCTGAGAACTTTCTTT. Residues: CATSRGGGSLRTFF. The rearrangement links TRBV15 to TRBJ1-1; unclear D gene. CDR3 size: 14 residues. The V gene's germline CDR1 is LNHNV and CDR2 YYDKDF (reference sequence). V was cut by 1 base and J by 12 bases, with 18 bases left in between. The full variable domain, with the rest looked up from reference TRBV15 and TRBJ1-1, is DAMVIQNPRYQVTQFGKPVTLSCSQTLNHNVMYWYQQKSSQAPKLLFHYYDKDFNNEADTPDNFQSRRPNTSFCFLDIRSPGLGDTAMYLCATSRGGGSLRTFFGQGTRLTVV.

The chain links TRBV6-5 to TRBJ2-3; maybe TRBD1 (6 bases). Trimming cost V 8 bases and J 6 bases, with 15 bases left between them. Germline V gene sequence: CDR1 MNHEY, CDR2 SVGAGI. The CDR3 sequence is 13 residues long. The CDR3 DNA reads TGTGCCAGCGGGTGGGCAGGGGAGGATACGCAGTATTTT. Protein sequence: CASGWAGEDTQYF.

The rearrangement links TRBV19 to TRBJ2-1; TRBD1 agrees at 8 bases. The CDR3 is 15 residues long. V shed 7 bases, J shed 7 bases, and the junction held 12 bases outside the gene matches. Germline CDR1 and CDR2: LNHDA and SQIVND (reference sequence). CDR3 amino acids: CASMARTGHYNEQFF. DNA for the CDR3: TGTGCCAGTATGGCAAGGACAGGGCATTATAATGAGCAGTTCTTC.

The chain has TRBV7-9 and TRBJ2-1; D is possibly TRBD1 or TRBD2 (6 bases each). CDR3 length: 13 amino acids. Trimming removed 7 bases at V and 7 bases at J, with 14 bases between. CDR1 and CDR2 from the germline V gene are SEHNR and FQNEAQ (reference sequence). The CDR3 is CASTGEGGNEQFF. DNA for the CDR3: TGTGCCAGCACGGGGGAAGGGGGTAATGAGCAGTTCTTC.

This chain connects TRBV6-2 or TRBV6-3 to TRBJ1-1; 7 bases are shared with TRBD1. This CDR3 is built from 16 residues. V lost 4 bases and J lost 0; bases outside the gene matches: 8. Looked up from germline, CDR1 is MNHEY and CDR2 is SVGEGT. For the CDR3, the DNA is TGTGCCAGCAGTTTGGGACAGACACAAATGAACACTGAAGCTTTCTTT. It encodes CASSLGQTQMNTEAFF.

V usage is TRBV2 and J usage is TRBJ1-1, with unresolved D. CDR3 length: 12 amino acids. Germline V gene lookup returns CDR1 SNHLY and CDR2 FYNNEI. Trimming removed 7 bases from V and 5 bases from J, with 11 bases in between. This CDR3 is CASTLRGTEAFF. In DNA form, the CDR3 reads TGTGCCAGCACGCTTCGAGGGACTGAAGCTTTCTTT. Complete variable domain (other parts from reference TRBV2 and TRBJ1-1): EPEVTQTPSHQVTQMGQEVILRCVPISNHLYFYWYRQILGQKVEFLVSFYNNEISEKSEIFDDQFSVERPDGSNFTLKIRSTKLEDSAMYFCASTLRGTEAFFGQGTRLTVV.

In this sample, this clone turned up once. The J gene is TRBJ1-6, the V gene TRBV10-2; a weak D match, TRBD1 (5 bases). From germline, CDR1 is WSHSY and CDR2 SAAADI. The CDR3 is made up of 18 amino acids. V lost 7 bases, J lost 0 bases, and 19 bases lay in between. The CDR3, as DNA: TGCGCCAGCATGCGGGGCGGGGGACCGAGCTCCTATAATTCACCCCTCCACTTT. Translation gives CASMRGGGPSSYNSPLHF.

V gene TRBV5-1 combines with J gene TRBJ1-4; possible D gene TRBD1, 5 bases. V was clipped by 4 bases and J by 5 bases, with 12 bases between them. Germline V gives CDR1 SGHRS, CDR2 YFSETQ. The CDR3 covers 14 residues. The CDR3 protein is CASSPGDRNEKLFF. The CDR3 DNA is TGCGCCAGCAGCCCGGGGGACCGAAATGAAAAACTGTTTTTT.

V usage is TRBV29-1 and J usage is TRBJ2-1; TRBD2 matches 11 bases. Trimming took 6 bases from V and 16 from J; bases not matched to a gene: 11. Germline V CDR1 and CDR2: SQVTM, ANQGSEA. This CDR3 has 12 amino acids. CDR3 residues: CSVHFSGGAKFF. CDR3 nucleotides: TGCAGCGTACATTTTAGCGGGGGGGCGAAATTCTTC.

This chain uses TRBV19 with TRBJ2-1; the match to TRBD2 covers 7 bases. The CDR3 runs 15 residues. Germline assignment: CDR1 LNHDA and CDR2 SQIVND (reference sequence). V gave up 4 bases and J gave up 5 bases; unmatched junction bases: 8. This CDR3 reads CASSTLGLGHNEQFF. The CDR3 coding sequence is TGTGCCAGTAGTACCCTCGGACTAGGACACAATGAGCAGTTCTTC.

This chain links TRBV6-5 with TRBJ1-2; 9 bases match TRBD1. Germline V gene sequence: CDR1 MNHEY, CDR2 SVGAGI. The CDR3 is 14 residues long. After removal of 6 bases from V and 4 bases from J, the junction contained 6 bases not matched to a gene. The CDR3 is CASREGQGTYGYTF. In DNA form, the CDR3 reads TGTGCCAGCAGGGAGGGACAGGGAACCTATGGCTACACCTTC.

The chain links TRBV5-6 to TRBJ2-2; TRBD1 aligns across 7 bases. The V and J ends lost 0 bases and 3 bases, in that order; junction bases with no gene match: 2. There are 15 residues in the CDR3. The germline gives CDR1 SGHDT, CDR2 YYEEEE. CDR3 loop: CASSLGTGYTGELFF. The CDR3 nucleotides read TGTGCCAGCAGCTTGGGGACAGGATACACCGGGGAGCTGTTTTTT. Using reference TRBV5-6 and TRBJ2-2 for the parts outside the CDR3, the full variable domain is DAGVTQSPTHLIKTRGQQVTLRCSPKSGHDTVSWYQQALGQGPQFIFQYYEEEERQRGNFPDRFSGHQFPNYSSELNVNALLLGDSALYLCASSLGTGYTGELFFGEGSRLTVL.

The CDR3 loop is CASRWGGAFF. The CDR3 coding sequence is TGTGCCAGCAGATGGGGGGGAGCTTTCTTT. J is TRBJ1-1 and V is TRBV12-3 or TRBV12-4; D is perhaps TRBD1 (5 bases). The CDR3 is 10 amino acids. Trimming stripped 6 bases from V and 10 bases from J, with 9 bases between.

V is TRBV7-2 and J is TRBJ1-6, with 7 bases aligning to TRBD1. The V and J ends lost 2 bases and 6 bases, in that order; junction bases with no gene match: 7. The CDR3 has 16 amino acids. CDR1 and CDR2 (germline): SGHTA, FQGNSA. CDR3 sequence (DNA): TGTGCCAGCAGCTTAAGAGGGGGCAACAGTAATTCACCCCTCCACTTT. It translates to CASSLRGGNSNSPLHF.

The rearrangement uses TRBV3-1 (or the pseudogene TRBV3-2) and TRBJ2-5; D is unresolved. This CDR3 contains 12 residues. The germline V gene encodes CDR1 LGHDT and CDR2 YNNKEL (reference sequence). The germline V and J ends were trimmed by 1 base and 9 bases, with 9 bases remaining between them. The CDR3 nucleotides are TGTGCCAGCAGCCAAGGGTATCAGTCCCAGTACTTC. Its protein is CASSQGYQSQYF.

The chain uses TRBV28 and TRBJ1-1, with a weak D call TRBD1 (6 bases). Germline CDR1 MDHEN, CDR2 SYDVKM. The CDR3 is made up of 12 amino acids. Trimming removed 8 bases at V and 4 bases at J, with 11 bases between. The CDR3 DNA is TGTGCCAGCGGTTACAGGGTCACTGAAGCTTTCTTT. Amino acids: CASGYRVTEAFF.

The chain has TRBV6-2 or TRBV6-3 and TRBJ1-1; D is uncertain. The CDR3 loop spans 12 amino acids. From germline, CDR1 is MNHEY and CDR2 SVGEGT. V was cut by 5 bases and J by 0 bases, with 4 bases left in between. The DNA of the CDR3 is TGTGCCAGCAGTCTATTGAACACTGAAGCTTTCTTT. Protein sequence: CASSLLNTEAFF.

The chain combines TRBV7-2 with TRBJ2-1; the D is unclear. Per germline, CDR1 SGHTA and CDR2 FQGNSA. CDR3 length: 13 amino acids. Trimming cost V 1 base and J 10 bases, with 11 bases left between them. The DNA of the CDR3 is TGTGCCAGCAGCTTAGGAGGCGCTGGGGAGCAGTTCTTC. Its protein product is CASSLGGAGEQFF.

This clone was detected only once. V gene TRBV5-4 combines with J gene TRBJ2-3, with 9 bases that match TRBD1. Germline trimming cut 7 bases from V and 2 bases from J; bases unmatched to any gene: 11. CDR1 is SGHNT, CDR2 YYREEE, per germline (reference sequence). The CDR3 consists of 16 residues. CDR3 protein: CASGVDRGSPTDTQYF. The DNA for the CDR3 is TGTGCCAGCGGAGTTGACAGGGGGAGCCCCACAGATACGCAGTATTTT. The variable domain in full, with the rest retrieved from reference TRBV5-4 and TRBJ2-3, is ETGVTQSPTHLIKTRGQQVTLRCSSQSGHNTVSWYQQALGQGPQFIFQYYREEENGRGNFPPRFSGLQFPNYSSELNVNALELDDSALYLCASGVDRGSPTDTQYFGPGTRLTVL.

CDR3 region: CASSPLGGGEETQYF. The CDR3 DNA sequence: TGTGCCAGCAGTCCGTTGGGGGGGGGCGAAGAGACCCAGTACTTC. The chain links TRBV6-2 or TRBV6-3 to TRBJ2-5, with D possibly being TRBD2 (7 bases). Germline V lookup: CDR1 MNHEY, CDR2 SVGEGT. V shed 5 bases and J shed 3 bases, with 16 bases lying between them. There are 15 residues in the CDR3.

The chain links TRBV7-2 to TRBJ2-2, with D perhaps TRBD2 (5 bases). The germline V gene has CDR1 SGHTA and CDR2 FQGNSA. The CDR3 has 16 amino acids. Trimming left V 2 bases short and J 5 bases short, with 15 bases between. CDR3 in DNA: TGTGCCAGCAGCTTACGGGTGGGAGCGGATACCGGGGAGCTGTTTTTT. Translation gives CASSLRVGADTGELFF.

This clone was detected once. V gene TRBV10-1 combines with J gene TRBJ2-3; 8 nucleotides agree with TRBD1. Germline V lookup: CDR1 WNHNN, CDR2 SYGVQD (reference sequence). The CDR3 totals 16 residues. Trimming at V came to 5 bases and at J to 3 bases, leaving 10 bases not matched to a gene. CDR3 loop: CASSSNSRDRTDTQYF. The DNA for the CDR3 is TGCGCCAGCAGTTCCAACTCCCGGGACAGGACAGATACGCAGTATTTT.

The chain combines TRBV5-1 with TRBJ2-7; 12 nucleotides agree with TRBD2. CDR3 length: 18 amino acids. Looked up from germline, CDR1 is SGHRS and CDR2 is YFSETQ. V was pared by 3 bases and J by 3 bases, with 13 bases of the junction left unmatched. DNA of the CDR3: TGCGCCAGCAGCTACCTCCGGACTAGCGGGGTCTCGGGCTACGAGCAGTACTTC. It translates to CASSYLRTSGVSGYEQYF.

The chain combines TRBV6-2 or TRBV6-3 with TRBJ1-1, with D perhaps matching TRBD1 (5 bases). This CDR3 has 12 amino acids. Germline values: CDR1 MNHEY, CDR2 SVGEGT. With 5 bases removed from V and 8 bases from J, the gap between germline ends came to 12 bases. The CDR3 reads CASSPAGGEAFF. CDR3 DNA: TGTGCCAGCAGTCCGGCGGGGGGAGAAGCTTTCTTT.

As DNA, the CDR3 is TGTGCCAGCAGCTTTTGGGCGGGCACTGAAGCTTTCTTT. Translation gives CASSFWAGTEAFF. This sequence joins TRBV7-9 and TRBJ1-1, with D unresolved. The ends were cut back, 3 bases at V and 4 bases at J, with 9 bases in the middle. Germline assignment: CDR1 SEHNR and CDR2 FQNEAQ (reference sequence). This CDR3 region has 13 residues. The full variable domain, rest sourced from reference TRBV7-9 and TRBJ1-1, is DTGVSQNPRHKITKRGQNVTFRCDPISEHNRLYWYRQTLGQGPEFLTYFQNEAQLEKSRLLSDRFSAERPKGSFSTLEIQRTEQGDSAMYLCASSFWAGTEAFFGQGTRLTVV.

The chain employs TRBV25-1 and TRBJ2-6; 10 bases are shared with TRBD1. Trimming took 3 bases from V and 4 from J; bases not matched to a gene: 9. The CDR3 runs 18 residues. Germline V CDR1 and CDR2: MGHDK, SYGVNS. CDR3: CASSDGDRGFSGANVLTF. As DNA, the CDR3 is TGTGCCAGCAGTGATGGGGACAGGGGATTCTCAGGGGCCAACGTCCTGACTTTC.

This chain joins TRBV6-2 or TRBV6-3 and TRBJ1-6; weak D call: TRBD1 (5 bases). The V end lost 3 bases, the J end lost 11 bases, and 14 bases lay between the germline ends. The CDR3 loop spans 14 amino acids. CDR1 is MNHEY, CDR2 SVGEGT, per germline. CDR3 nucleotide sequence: TGTGCCAGCAGTTATACAGGCGGCCAACCACCCCTCCACTTT. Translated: CASSYTGGQPPLHF.

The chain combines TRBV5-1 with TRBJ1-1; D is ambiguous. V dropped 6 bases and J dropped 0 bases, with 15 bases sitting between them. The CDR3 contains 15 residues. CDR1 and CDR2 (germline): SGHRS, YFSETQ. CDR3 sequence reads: CASTRSGSMNTEAFF. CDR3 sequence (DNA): TGCGCCAGCACCCGAAGCGGGAGCATGAACACTGAAGCTTTCTTT.

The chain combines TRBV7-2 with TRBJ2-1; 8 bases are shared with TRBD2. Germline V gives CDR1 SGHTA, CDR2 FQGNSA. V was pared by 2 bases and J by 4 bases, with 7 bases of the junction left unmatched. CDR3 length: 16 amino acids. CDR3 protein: CASSLRSGGLYNEQFF. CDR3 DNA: TGTGCCAGCAGCTTAAGGTCGGGGGGGCTTTACAATGAGCAGTTCTTC.

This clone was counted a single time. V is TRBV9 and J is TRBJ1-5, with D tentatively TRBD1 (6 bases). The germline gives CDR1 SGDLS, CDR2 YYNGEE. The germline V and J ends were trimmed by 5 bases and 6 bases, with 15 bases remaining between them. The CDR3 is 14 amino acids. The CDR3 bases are TGTGCCAGCAGTCCGACAGGCCGGGGTCAGCCCCAGCATTTT. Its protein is CASSPTGRGQPQHF.